A selection of T cell receptor beta chains follows, all from one sample in a study of blood T cell repertoires in COVID-19. Clones were sequenced by immunoSEQ multiplex PCR, and TCRdb holds only the in-frame ones, with some missing. The sample includes roughly 250,000 clones, over 65% seen only once; the top ten take 2.5% to 4%. Material: peripheral blood. The receptors originated from a woman older than 75 with acute or convalescent COVID-19. Each CDR3 is given with its conserved first and last residue. D genes are given only for firm matches. Size values are once, few and many counts, or a class for expanded clones, and some rows have none.

>TRBV18|-|TRBJ2-3|TRBD2
CASSPRGGGTDTQYF
TGTGCCAGCTCACCTCGTGGGGGGGGCACAGATACGCAGTATTTT
>TRBV5-4|-|TRBJ1-1|-
CASSWDILNTEAFF
TGTGCCAGCAGCTGGGACATATTAAACACTGAAGCTTTCTTT
>TRBV19|-|TRBJ2-1|TRBD2
CASRPSGVNEQFF
TGTGCCAGTCGTCCTAGCGGGGTGAATGAGCAGTTCTTC
>TRBV9|-|TRBJ1-2|TRBD1
CASSVPTGGGGYTF
TGTGCCAGCAGCGTACCTACAGGGGGCGGCGGCTACACCTTC
>TRBV5-1|-|TRBJ2-7|TRBD2
CASSHTSGGNYEQYF
TGCGCCAGCAGCCATACTAGCGGGGGCAACTACGAGCAGTACTTC
>TRBV9|-|TRBJ1-5|-
CASSVGPGDQPQHF
TGTGCCAGCAGCGTAGGGCCAGGGGATCAGCCCCAGCATTTT
>TRBV7-9|few|TRBJ2-2|-
CASSLGQSRDTGELFF
TGTGCCAGCAGCTTAGGCCAGTCGCGGGACACCGGGGAGCTGTTTTTT
>TRBV5-8|-|TRBJ1-1|-
CASSLYRDTEAFF
TGTGCCAGCAGCTTGTACAGGGACACTGAAGCTTTCTTT
>TRBV5-1|-|TRBJ1-1|-
CASSLSVLPGTEAFF
TGCGCCAGCAGCTTGTCTGTTCTCCCGGGCACTGAAGCTTTCTTT
>TRBV3-1/TRBV3-2|-|TRBJ2-7|TRBD2
CASRESGRAFYEQYF
TGTGCCAGCAGGGAAAGCGGGAGGGCCTTCTACGAGCAGTACTTC
>TRBV6-5|-|TRBJ1-2|TRBD1
CASSRDRLNYGYTF
TGTGCCAGCAGCAGGGACAGGCTAAACTATGGCTACACCTTC
>TRBV6-2/TRBV6-3|few|TRBJ1-5|-
CASSLGGARNQPQHF
TGTGCCAGCAGTTTGGGGGGGGCGCGCAATCAGCCCCAGCATTTT
>TRBV19|-|TRBJ1-2|TRBD1
CASNPGTGDYGYTF
TGTGCCAGTAACCCCGGGACAGGGGACTATGGCTACACCTTC
>TRBV29-1|few|TRBJ2-3|-
CSVEGHPEYF
TGCAGCGTTGAAGGCCATCCAGAGTATTTT
>TRBV10-3|-|TRBJ2-6|TRBD1
CAATGTGSAPSSGANVLTF
TGTGCCGCAACCGGGACAGGGAGTGCTCCTAGCTCTGGGGCCAACGTCCTGACTTTC
>TRBV6-1|once|TRBJ2-2|TRBD2
CASSVIPISGGNTGELFF
TGTGCCAGCAGTGTGATCCCAATTAGCGGGGGGAACACCGGGGAGCTGTTTTTT
>TRBV3-1/TRBV3-2|few|TRBJ1-5|-
CASSQDGTSPHSNQPQHF
TGTGCCAGCAGCCAGGATGGGACATCCCCCCATAGCAATCAGCCCCAGCATTTT
>TRBV7-9|-|TRBJ1-1|-
CASSLQGFSEAFF
TGTGCCAGCAGCTTACAGGGATTTAGTGAAGCTTTCTTT
>TRBV7-9|-|TRBJ1-1|-
CASSFTPRSTEAFF
TGTGCCAGCAGCTTCACCCCGAGGAGCACTGAAGCTTTCTTT
>TRBV12-3/TRBV12-4|-|TRBJ2-1|TRBD1
CASSFGDRRKIF
TGTGCCAGCAGTTTCGGGGACAGGAGAAAAATCTTC
>TRBV11-2|-|TRBJ2-3|-
CASSRPGRRTDTQYF
TGTGCCAGCAGCCGCCCGGGGAGGCGCACAGATACGCAGTATTTT
>TRBV5-4|-|TRBJ2-2|TRBD1
CASSFGTGKNTGELFF
TGTGCCAGCAGCTTCGGGACAGGGAAAAACACCGGGGAGCTGTTTTTT